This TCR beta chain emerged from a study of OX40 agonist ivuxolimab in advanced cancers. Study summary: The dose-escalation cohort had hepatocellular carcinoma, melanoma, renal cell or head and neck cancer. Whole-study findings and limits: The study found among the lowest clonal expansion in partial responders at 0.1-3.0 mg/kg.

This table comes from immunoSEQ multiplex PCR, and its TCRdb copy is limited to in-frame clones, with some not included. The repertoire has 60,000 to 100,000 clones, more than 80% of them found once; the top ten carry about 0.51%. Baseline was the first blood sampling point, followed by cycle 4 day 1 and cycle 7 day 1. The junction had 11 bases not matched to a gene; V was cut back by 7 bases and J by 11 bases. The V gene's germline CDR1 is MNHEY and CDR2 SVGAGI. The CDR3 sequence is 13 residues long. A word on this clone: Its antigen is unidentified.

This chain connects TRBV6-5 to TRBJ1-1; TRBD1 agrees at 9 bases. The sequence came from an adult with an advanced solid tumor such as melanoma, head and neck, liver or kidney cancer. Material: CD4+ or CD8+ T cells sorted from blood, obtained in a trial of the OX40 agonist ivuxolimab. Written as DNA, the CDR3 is TGTGCCAGCACCATCGGACAGGGGAGATATGCTTTCTTT. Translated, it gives CASTIGQGRYAFF.